This T cell receptor (beta chain) appears in the sequencing data of a study of cytomegalovirus exposure and HLA in healthy donors. V was cut by 0 bases and J by 14 bases, with 11 bases left in between. The CDR3 runs to 13 residues. Germline V gene sequence: CDR1 MNHEY, CDR2 SMNVEV (reference sequence). Study-wide points: A few CMV-associated chains were confirmed in vitro to be specific for CMV antigens. It was found in a later analysis that first-cohort TCR clusters tended to co-occur in the approximately 130 validation repertoires.

With regard to this clone: Its antigen is not known.

Sequencing used immunoSEQ multiplex PCR; TCRdb keeps in-frame clones, though not all of them. The top ten clones hold 1.2% of a sample with about 330,000 clones, around 87% of them seen once. This sequence joins TRBV27 and TRBJ1-6, with a weak D call TRBD1 (5 bases). Sequenced: PBMCs. The TCR comes from a woman aged 30 to 39 in good health and CMV-seropositive. The DNA for the CDR3 is TGTGCCAGCAGTTTATCGGGGGGTGGCACCCTCCACTTT. Translated: CASSLSGGGTLHF.